The entry that follows covers one T cell receptor beta chain sequence. This specimen comes from a study of CD8 T cells in Susac syndrome. RNA in amounts of roughly 0.45 to 1 ug was reverse transcribed with random hexamers. Each CDR3 protein gets one entry after TCRdb re-called the immunoSEQ multiplex PCR reads with MiXCR. The sample contains 170,000 or so distinct CDR3 sequences, 90% to 95% of which appear only once. This CDR3 has 14 residues. V lost 0 bases and J lost 3; bases outside the gene matches: 4. The germline V gene has CDR1 DFQATT and CDR2 SNEGSKA (reference sequence). The sample was CD4+ T cells from PBMCs. The rearrangement joins TRBV20-1 to TRBJ1-2; 7 nucleotides match TRBD1. This clonotype was obtained from a human donor with Susac syndrome. In DNA, the CDR3 is TGCAGTGCTAGAGAAGGAGGGGGCGACTATGGCTACACCTTC. Encoded protein: CSAREGGGDYGYTF.